The T cell receptor (beta chain) described here comes from a study of T cell responses to AZD1222 COVID-19 vaccine (dated by TCRdb to the early 2020s). General notes on the study: TCR sequencing covered 230 or so trial participants: 207 given two doses of AZD1222 and about 26 given two doses of MenACWY control vaccine. Trial participants were enrolled by age into subgroups of 18-55, 56-69 and 70-plus years, and around 150, 29 and 61 TCR-sequenced participants, respectively, were included in these subgroups. On the study overall, not on this receptor specifically: Participants were mostly white British and included more females than males, and it was suggested by the authors that clonal diversity may have been underestimated. CD4 TCRs associated with the vaccine covered the entire spike protein, and the dominant responses were in regions 160-218 and 743-854. Because no day 14 peak-response samples were available, repertoires were characterized only after the peak T cell response. Nearly half of unique spike-specific TCRs reportedly recognized epitopes outside regions mutated in the B.1.351 and B.1.1.7 variants. In the small 56-69-year group, the increase in depth fell short of significance, most likely because of low power. A significant rise in spike-specific TCR breadth and depth was observed after two AZD1222 doses relative to day 0 and relative to MenACWY recipients. Conclusions about previously exposed vaccinees were limited because only a handful of AZD1222 recipients were SARS-CoV-2 seropositive at baseline.

Cut back by 3 bases and 5 bases, the V and J ends lie 10 bases apart. Per the germline V gene, MNHNS is the CDR1 and SASEGT is the CDR2. Including the terminal cysteine and phenylalanine, the CDR3 comprises 14 residues. Only the CDR3 DNA is retained, 42 bases long and in frame from the first base. About this clone itself: Its antigen remains undetermined. No base qualities exist here, and no much larger clone lies one base off it.

The CDR3 regions of human TCRbeta chains were subjected to immunosequencing. On the study's bioinformatics: Repertoire TCRs were checked for matches against a reference library of SARS-CoV-2-specific TCRs that had been generated using the MIRA antigen-specificity platform. Breadth meant the fraction of unique TCRs that were SARS-CoV-2-associated, whereas depth meant the fraction of total T cells that were SARS-CoV-2-associated. Using the MIRA data, each spike-specific TCR was mapped to the spike region that the TCR reacts to and placed in a CD4 or CD8 class. Log10-transformed breadth and depth values were compared by one-way ANOVA with Sidak's multiple comparisons tests. TCRdb provides this immuneACCESS table in a form limited to in-frame rearrangements. Some clones are lacking; in checked studies, under half of them reflect an unresolved V gene, and why the rest are absent is not known. D and trimming were read from the DNA, whereas the V and J calls and clone size are those reported in that table. Here the sample has about 120,000 clones; 85% to 95% occur a single time. The ten largest clones add up to roughly 1.4% of the sample.

The sample's time point label is to be understood as: about 28 days (+/-7) after the second vaccine dose. AZD1222 recipients whose second dose came at about 4 weeks and those whose second dose came at about 12 weeks were combined into one group, since spike-specific TCR depth and breadth did not differ between the two schedules. Vaccinee samples came from UK trials COV001 and COV002, including a single-blind randomized controlled phase 2/3 trial of AZD1222 (ChAdOx1 nCoV-19) in healthy adults. Trial participant PBMC samples were collected at day 0 and day 28 after the second dose for TCRbeta chain sequencing.

The source was peripheral blood, collected 28 days after the second AZD1222 dose. This TCR was sampled from an adult who received the AZD1222 COVID-19 vaccine. The rearranged segments are TRBV6-1 and TRBJ1-4, and perhaps TRBD1 as D gene, on 5 matching bases. The CDR3: CASSEARANEKLFF. The nucleotide sequence is given as TGTGCCAGCAGTGAGGCCAGGGCCAATGAAAAACTGTTTTTT.